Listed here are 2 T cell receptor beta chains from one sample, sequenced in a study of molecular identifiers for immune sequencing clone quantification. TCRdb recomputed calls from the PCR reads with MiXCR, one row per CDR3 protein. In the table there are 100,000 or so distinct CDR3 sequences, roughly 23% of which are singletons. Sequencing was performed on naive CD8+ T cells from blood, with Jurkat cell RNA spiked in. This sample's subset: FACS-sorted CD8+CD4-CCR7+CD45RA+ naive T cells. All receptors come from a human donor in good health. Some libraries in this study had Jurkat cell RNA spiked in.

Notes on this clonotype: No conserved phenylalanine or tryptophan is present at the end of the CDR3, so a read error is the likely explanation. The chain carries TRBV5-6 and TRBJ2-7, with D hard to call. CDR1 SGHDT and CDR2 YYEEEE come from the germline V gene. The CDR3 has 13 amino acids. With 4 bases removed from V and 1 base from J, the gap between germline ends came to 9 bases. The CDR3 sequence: CASSPLGSYEQYS. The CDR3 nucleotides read TGTGCCAGCAGCCCCCTAGGATCCTACGAGCAGTACTCC.

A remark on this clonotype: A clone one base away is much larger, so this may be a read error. This CDR3 is CSASPAAREEAQYF. DNA of the CDR3: TGCAGTGCTAGCCCGGCGGCCAGGGAAGAGGCCCAGTACTTC. The chain carries TRBV20-1 and TRBJ2-5; possible D gene TRBD1, 5 bases. The CDR3 runs 14 residues. Germline V gene data show CDR1 as DFQATT and CDR2 as SNEGSKA (reference sequence).